This TCR beta chain was retrieved from a study of T-cell reconstitution after alpha-beta-depleted transplantation in children (dated by TCRdb to about 2016). About the investigation overall: Using TCR repertoire profiling, the study followed T-cell immune reconstitution in a quantitative way in children after TCRalphabeta/CD19-depleted allogeneic hematopoietic cell transplantation.

The CDR3 holds 15 amino acids from the cysteine to the phenylalanine. Just the 45-base CDR3 DNA is kept, in frame starting at base 1. As encoded in the germline V gene, CDR1 is SGHRS while CDR2 is YFSETQ. Trimming costs V 2 bases and J 7 bases, and their ends lie 18 bases apart. This clonotype was recorded a few times. Its antigen is currently not known. Base qualities are not provided; no much larger clone lies one nucleotide away. The library was built by means of PCR. The sample was run on an Illumina HiSeq 2500. Molecular barcoding was employed in the preparation of TCR libraries, with unique molecular identifiers being used to normalize TCRbeta repertoire quantification. TCRdb reran the public reads through fastp at Q25 and MiXCR, keeping productive beta chains. Identical CDR3 proteins give one entry, which carries the most common genes and DNA. Recorded for this sample are 400,000 to 500,000 distinct CDR3 sequences; 11% of them occurred a single time. The ten most abundant clones make up 4.5% to 7% of the sample.

The rearranged segments are TRBV5-1 and TRBJ1-1, with a tentative D gene TRBD1 over 6 matching bases. The starting material was PBMCs from the stem cell graft donor, obtained from the stem cell graft. The TCR sequence derives from a human donor who donated a stem cell graft to a child with acute myeloid leukemia. CDR3 loop: CASSFISQGKGEAFF. The DNA reads as follows: TGCGCCAGCAGCTTTATATCCCAGGGGAAGGGTGAAGCTTTCTTT.